The clone carrying this T cell receptor (beta chain) was counted once. At the time of active disease, bone marrow was collected from every patient. There are 13 residues in the CDR3. With 4 bases removed from V and 2 bases from J, the gap between germline ends came to 7 bases. The V gene's germline CDR1 is KGHSH and CDR2 LQKENI. Molecular barcoded adaptors covering alpha/delta and beta/gamma chains were used on 400 to 450 ng RNA. TCRdb fed the reads into MiXCR, producing one record per CDR3 protein. The sample yields roughly 18,000 distinct CDR3 sequences, more than 20% seen once. The sample is drawn from a study of read filtering for tumor transcriptome and immune sequencing. Background on the study: About 8 patients were R-ISS I, approximately 15 were R-ISS II, 7 were R-ISS III. Per sample, TCR-region reads ranged about 3.5 to 11 million by IR-seq, roughly 80 to 1273 by RNA-seq.

This receptor was obtained from a donor at least 40 years old with multiple myeloma. The chain links TRBV18 to TRBJ2-3, with D uncertain. Sequencing was carried out using a population of CD138-negative cells sorted from bone marrow. The CDR3 spells CASSLRNTDTQYF. The CDR3 DNA reads TGTGCCAGCTCACTACGAAACACAGATACGCAGTATTTT. Combining the CDR3 with reference TRBV18 and TRBJ2-3 gives the whole variable domain NAGVMQNPRHLVRRRGQEARLRCSPMKGHSHVYWYRQLPEEGLKFMVYLQKENIIDESGMPKERFSAEFPKEGPSILRIQQVVRGDSAAYFCASSLRNTDTQYFGPGTRLTVL.